This T cell receptor (beta chain) was profiled in a study of cytomegalovirus exposure and HLA in healthy donors. General study points: Researchers reported that a few CMV-associated chains were confirmed in vitro as CMV antigen-specific. TCR clusters originating in the first cohort tended to co-occur in the 120 validation repertoires, according to a later analysis.

Repertoires were generated with immunoSEQ multiplex PCR, while TCRdb's copy carries only in-frame clones and drops some. Among about 110,000 clones, roughly 90% were seen once, and the ten largest hold roughly 1.4%. As for this clone: Its antigen is currently unknown.

The donors were in the approximately 120-subject validation cohort; that cohort was separate from the roughly 700-subject first cohort. The material sequenced was PBMCs. The TCR originated in a woman aged 25 to 39 in good health and CMV-seropositive.

CDR3 in amino acids: CASSIVAGGQNEQFF. The CDR3 DNA sequence: TGTGCCAGTAGTATAGTAGCGGGGGGGCAGAATGAGCAGTTCTTC. The rearrangement links TRBV19 to TRBJ2-1; 11 bases align to TRBD2. This CDR3 is built from 15 residues. The V and J ends lost 1 base and 7 bases, in that order; junction bases with no gene match: 3. Germline V gene data show CDR1 as LNHDA and CDR2 as SQIVND (reference sequence).